These 20 T cell receptor beta chains came from one sample sequenced in a study of CD8+CD57+ T cells in acquired aplastic anemia. Those patients picked for sequencing had displayed CD8+CD57+ cell expansion on flow cytometry. Profiling that covered TCR beta VDJ and CDR3 relied on genomic DNA as its template. TCRdb re-called the reads with MiXCR, one entry per CDR3 protein. Among 120,000 or so distinct CDR3 sequences listed, approximately 36% were seen once. Sequencing was performed on sorted CD4+, CD8+, or CD8+CD57+ T cells (not recorded which) from PBMCs. The receptors stem from a human donor with aplastic anemia.

The CDR3 sequence: CASSSNPGQPYYEQYF. In DNA form, the CDR3 reads TGTGCCAGTAGTAGCAATCCGGGACAGCCTTATTACGAGCAGTACTTC. The rearrangement links TRBV19 to TRBJ2-7, with 7 bases fitting TRBD1. This CDR3 comprises 16 residues. The J segment lost 4 bases and the V segment lost 4 bases, leaving 13 bases of the junction unmatched. Germline V gene sequence: CDR1 LNHDA, CDR2 SQIVND (reference sequence).

At least ten counts were recorded for this clonotype. The rearrangement joins TRBV11-2 to TRBJ2-1, with a tentative D call TRBD2 (5 bases). Trimming cost V 5 bases and J 3 bases, with 14 bases left between them. Germline CDR1 reads SGHAT; CDR2 reads FQNNGV. There are 15 residues in the CDR3. DNA for the CDR3: TGTGCCAGCAGCCAAAGGAGGAGGTTCTACAATGAGCAGTTCTTC. It encodes CASSQRRRFYNEQFF.

CDR3 in amino acids: CSAKGEQLMNTEAFF. The CDR3 DNA is TGCAGTGCTAAAGGGGAACAGCTTATGAACACTGAAGCTTTCTTT. The V gene is TRBV20-1, the J gene TRBJ1-1, with D maybe TRBD1 (5 bases). Trimming left V 4 bases short and J 0 bases short, with 15 bases between. CDR1 is DFQATT and CDR2 is SNEGSKA in the germline V gene (reference sequence). The CDR3 has 15 residues.

The chain is built from TRBV25-1 and TRBJ2-3, with 10 bases lining up with TRBD2. Germline V gives CDR1 MGHDK, CDR2 SYGVNS. V shed 3 bases, J shed 5 bases, and the junction held 8 bases outside the gene matches. CDR3 length equals 16 residues. CDR3 protein: CASSDSTTSGVDTQYF. In DNA form, the CDR3 reads TGTGCCAGCAGTGATTCTACAACTAGCGGGGTAGATACGCAGTATTTT.

Here the CDR3 reads CSARGSGARNQPQHF. As DNA, the CDR3 is TGCAGTGCTAGAGGGTCGGGCGCACGGAATCAGCCCCAGCATTTT. The gene calls are TRBV20-1 and TRBJ1-5; D is uncertain. Trimming shortened V by 1 base and J by 4 bases, and 14 bases separated the two germline ends. The length of the CDR3 is 15 residues. The germline gives CDR1 DFQATT, CDR2 SNEGSKA (reference sequence).

At least ten counts were recorded for this clonotype. The chain recombines TRBV5-5 with TRBJ1-2, with D perhaps TRBD1 (6 bases). V lost 1 base to trimming and J lost 0 bases, with 13 bases between them. The CDR3 has 16 residues. The germline CDR1 and CDR2 sequences are SGHKS and YYEKEE (reference sequence). The CDR3 DNA follows: TGTGCCAGCAGCTTGACGGGACACCAAGCTAACTATGGCTACACCTTC. Protein sequence: CASSLTGHQANYGYTF.

The chain recombines TRBV29-1 with TRBJ2-3; 8 nucleotides align to TRBD2. Losses at the gene ends were 5 bases for V and 4 bases for J; bases not matched to a gene: 17. The germline V gene has CDR1 SQVTM and CDR2 ANQGSEA. The CDR3 contains 17 residues. The chain's CDR3 is CSVRLAGGLRTADTQYF. Here the CDR3 DNA reads TGCAGCGTTAGACTGGCGGGGGGACTTCGAACGGCAGATACGCAGTATTTT.

This clonotype has only a few counts. This chain connects TRBV3-1 to TRBJ1-1; 7 bases agree with TRBD1. V shed 0 bases, J shed 1 base, and the junction held 8 bases outside the gene matches. The germline CDR1 and CDR2 sequences are LGHDT and YNNKEL (reference sequence). This CDR3 has 17 amino acids. The DNA for the CDR3 is TGTGCCAGCAGCCAAGAAACCGAGGGACAGCAGAACACTGAAGCTTTCTTT. Its translation: CASSQETEGQQNTEAFF.

This clonotype was detected many times. This chain joins TRBV6-1 and TRBJ1-1, with D unclear. The V and J ends lost 3 bases and 4 bases respectively, with 12 bases between them. This CDR3 has 14 residues. In germline, CDR1 is MNHNS, CDR2 SASEGT. As DNA, the CDR3 is TGTGCCAGCAGTGAGGGCACAACGCCCACTGAAGCTTTCTTT. The encoded protein is CASSEGTTPTEAFF.

V gene TRBV28 combines with J gene TRBJ1-1, with D unclear. The V and J ends lost 5 bases and 2 bases respectively, with 3 bases between them. The CDR3 loop spans 11 amino acids. Germline V gene data show CDR1 as MDHEN and CDR2 as SYDVKM. CDR3 nucleotides: TGTGCCAGCAGTCAAAACACTGAAGCTTTCTTT. Its protein is CASSQNTEAFF.

The CDR3 DNA reads as TGTGCCATCAGTGAGCCGGGGGGCCAGGGCAATCAGCCCCAGCATTTT. It translates to CAISEPGGQGNQPQHF. This sequence joins TRBV10-3 and TRBJ1-5, with TRBD1 as a possible D gene (6 bases). Per germline, CDR1 ENHRY and CDR2 SYGVKD. V lost 2 bases and J lost 2, with 13 bases in between. The CDR3 loop spans 16 amino acids.

In DNA, the CDR3 is TGTGCCAGCAGCTTAGGGTCTCCAGGGGCGCATTATGGCTACACCTTC. It yields the protein CASSLGSPGAHYGYTF. This rearrangement joins TRBV11-2 to TRBJ1-2; D possibly corresponds to TRBD1 (6 bases). Trimming removed 1 base from V and 5 bases from J, with 17 bases in between. The V gene's germline CDR1 is SGHAT and CDR2 FQNNGV. The CDR3 extends over 16 amino acids.

This clonotype was counted ten times or more. The V gene is TRBV27, the J gene TRBJ2-3; TRBD1 is a possible D gene (6 bases). This CDR3 comprises 14 residues. Deletions cut 2 bases from V and 3 bases from J, with 9 bases between. Per germline, CDR1 MNHEY and CDR2 SMNVEV (reference sequence). CDR3 residues: CASSLTGKTDTQYF. The CDR3 DNA reads TGTGCCAGCAGTTTAACAGGGAAGACAGATACGCAGTATTTT.

A remark on this clonotype: The junction does not match germline at one end; this may be a read error. The rearrangement links TRBV5-1 to TRBJ2-1; either TRBD1 or TRBD2 may fit D (5 bases each). The CDR3 is 16 amino acids. The germline CDR1 and CDR2 sequences are SGHRS and YFSETQ. DNA for the CDR3: TGCGTCAGCAGCTTGAATACGGGACGGGTCCTCAATGAGCAGTTCTTC. The encoded protein is CVSSLNTGRVLNEQFF.

This chain links TRBV25-1 with TRBJ2-2; weak D call: TRBD1 (5 bases). V lost 1 base and J 2 bases, leaving 11 bases between the germline ends. Germline V gene data show CDR1 as MGHDK and CDR2 as SYGVNS. The CDR3 is 16 residues long. CDR3 region: CASSEFGHPNTGELFF. CDR3 in DNA: TGTGCCAGCAGTGAATTCGGACATCCAAACACCGGGGAGCTGTTTTTT. The full variable domain, completed using reference TRBV25-1 and TRBJ2-2, is EADIYQTPRYLVIGTGKKITLECSQTMGHDKMYWYQQDPGMELHLIHYSYGVNSTEKGDLSSESTVSRIRTEHFPLTLESARPSHTSQYLCASSEFGHPNTGELFFGEGSRLTVL.

As regards this clonotype: A much larger clone lies a single base off, so this may be a read error. Likely a read error: the CDR3 ends without its conserved phenylalanine or tryptophan. The V gene is TRBV3-1, the J gene TRBJ2-7; weak D call: TRBD1 (5 bases). The germline V gene encodes CDR1 LGHDT and CDR2 YNNKEL (reference sequence). V was trimmed by 4 bases and J by 3 bases, leaving 10 bases between them. This CDR3 spans 13 amino acids. CDR3 in DNA: TGTGCCAGCAGCCGACAGAAAGACTACGAGCAGTACTCC. The encoded protein is CASSRQKDYEQYS.

The gene calls are TRBV10-3 and TRBJ2-1, with 14 bases lining up with TRBD2. Germline CDR1 and CDR2: ENHRY and SYGVKD. This CDR3 is built from 16 residues. J was trimmed by 9 bases and V by 1 base; bases with no gene match: 5. This chain's CDR3 is CAISELTSGGALEQFF. The DNA for the CDR3 is TGTGCCATCAGTGAGTTGACTAGCGGGGGGGCGCTTGAGCAGTTCTTC.

This clonotype was recorded a few times. This chain uses TRBV20-1 with TRBJ2-3; 9 bases are shared with TRBD2. CDR1 and CDR2 from the germline V gene are DFQATT and SNEGSKA (reference sequence). The CDR3 totals 16 residues. With 3 bases clipped from V and 0 bases from J, the junction kept 7 bases outside the gene matches. This CDR3 reads CSARAPAGGSTDTQYF. The DNA for the CDR3 is TGCAGTGCTAGGGCTCCGGCGGGGGGGAGCACAGATACGCAGTATTTT.

The chain has TRBV7-2 and TRBJ2-5, with 9 nucleotides matching TRBD2. With 5 bases clipped from V and 2 bases from J, the junction kept 6 bases outside the gene matches. Germline-derived CDR1 and CDR2 are SGHTA and FQGNSA. The length of the CDR3 is 15 residues. CDR3 nucleotides: TGTGCCAGCAGCACAAGACTAGCGGTACAAGAGACCCAGTACTTC. Its translation is CASSTRLAVQETQYF.

This clonotype came up many times. This CDR3 is CATSDDRGRTQYF. Here the CDR3 DNA reads TGTGCCACCAGTGACGACAGGGGGCGCACGCAGTATTTT. The chain couples TRBV24-1 to TRBJ2-3; TRBD1 matches 10 bases. The CDR3 runs 13 residues. V was clipped by 4 bases and J by 9 bases; unmatched bases: 3. From germline, CDR1 is KGHDR and CDR2 SFDVKD.